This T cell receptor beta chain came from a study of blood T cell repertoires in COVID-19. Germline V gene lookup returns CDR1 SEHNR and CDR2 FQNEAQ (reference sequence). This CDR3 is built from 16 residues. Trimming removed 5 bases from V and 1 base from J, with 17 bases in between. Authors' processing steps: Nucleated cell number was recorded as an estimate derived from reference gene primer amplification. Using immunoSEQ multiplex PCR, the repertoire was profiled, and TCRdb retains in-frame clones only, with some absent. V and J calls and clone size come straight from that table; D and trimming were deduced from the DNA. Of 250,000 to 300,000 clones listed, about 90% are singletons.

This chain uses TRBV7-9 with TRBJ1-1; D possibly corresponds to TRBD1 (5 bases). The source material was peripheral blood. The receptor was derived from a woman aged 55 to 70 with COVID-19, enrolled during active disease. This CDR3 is CASSARGATGNTEAFF. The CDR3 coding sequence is TGTGCCAGCAGCGCCCGCGGGGCAACAGGGAACACTGAAGCTTTCTTT. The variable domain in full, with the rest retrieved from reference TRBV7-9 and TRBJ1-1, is DTGVSQNPRHKITKRGQNVTFRCDPISEHNRLYWYRQTLGQGPEFLTYFQNEAQLEKSRLLSDRFSAERPKGSFSTLEIQRTEQGDSAMYLCASSARGATGNTEAFFGQGTRLTVV.